This TCR beta chain comes out of a study of blood T cell repertoires in COVID-19. About the study: Sites across the United States, Italy and Spain contributed samples from acute and convalescent COVID-19. Sample material is recorded as cDNA or gDNA derived from T cells, B-cell-depleted T cells, or PBMCs.

V gave up 6 bases and J gave up 4 bases; unmatched junction bases: 7. Germline V CDR1 and CDR2: LGHNA, YNFKEQ. The CDR3 runs 16 residues. How the authors handled the data: It was from reference gene primer amplification that nucleated cell counts were estimated. TCRdb keeps only in-frame clones here, not all; method: immunoSEQ multiplex PCR. The V and J calls and clone size are taken from that table; D and trimming were inferred from the DNA. Of about 62,000 clones in the sample, roughly 90% were seen once. The V call is TRBV4-2, the J call TRBJ2-3, with 13 nucleotides matching TRBD2. The receptor's source is an elderly woman with acute or convalescent COVID-19. The sequenced material came from peripheral blood. Here the CDR3 DNA reads TGTGCCAGCAGGGAACTAGCGGGGGGGCTGGCAGATACGCAGTATTTT. This translates into CASRELAGGLADTQYF.